These 4 T cell receptor beta chains came from one sample sequenced in a study of PD-L1 blockade in urothelial cancer. Assay used: immunoSEQ multiplex PCR; TCRdb lists only in-frame clones, some missing. The sample has around 87,000 clones, 70% to 90% seen once. Described time point: peripheral blood 6 weeks after treatment start. Sequences were derived from PBMCs, sampled around atezolizumab (anti-PD-L1) treatment. The source of these receptors is a man between 65 and 80 years old with urothelial cancer.

V and J are TRBV2 and TRBJ2-2; 7 bases are a match to TRBD2. The CDR3 has 14 residues. The V gene end was trimmed by 9 bases and the J gene end by 6 bases; junction bases not matched to a gene: 10. Germline V gene sequence: CDR1 SNHLY, CDR2 FYNNEI. Here the CDR3 DNA reads TGTGCCAGTTTACGGGAGGCCCTTGCCGGGGAGCTGTTTTTT. This encodes CASLREALAGELFF.

The V and J genes are TRBV27 and TRBJ2-6; a possible D gene is TRBD1 (5 bases). This CDR3 region has 15 residues. Germline CDR1 and CDR2: MNHEY and SMNVEV (reference sequence). V was pared by 6 bases and J by 0 bases, with 9 bases between. This chain's CDR3 is CASRAGFSGANVLTF. Written as DNA, the CDR3 is TGTGCCAGCAGGGCAGGGTTCTCTGGGGCCAACGTCCTGACTTTC.

V usage is TRBV9 and J usage is TRBJ1-4, with 12 positions matching TRBD1. The CDR3 is 14 amino acids. The junction had 4 bases not matched to a gene; V was cut back by 3 bases and J by 10 bases. CDR1 SGDLS and CDR2 YYNGEE come from the germline V gene. The CDR3: CASSGGTGGGKLFF. As DNA, the CDR3 is TGTGCCAGCAGCGGTGGGACAGGGGGCGGAAAACTGTTTTTT.

This chain links TRBV6-5 with TRBJ1-1; the D gene is possibly TRBD1 (6 bases). The V and J ends lost 7 bases and 1 base respectively, with 10 bases between them. The CDR3 totals 13 residues. Germline CDR1 MNHEY, CDR2 SVGAGI. CDR3 nucleotide sequence: TGTGCCAGCACACAGGGTAAGAACACTGAAGCTTTCTTT. Translating gives CASTQGKNTEAFF.